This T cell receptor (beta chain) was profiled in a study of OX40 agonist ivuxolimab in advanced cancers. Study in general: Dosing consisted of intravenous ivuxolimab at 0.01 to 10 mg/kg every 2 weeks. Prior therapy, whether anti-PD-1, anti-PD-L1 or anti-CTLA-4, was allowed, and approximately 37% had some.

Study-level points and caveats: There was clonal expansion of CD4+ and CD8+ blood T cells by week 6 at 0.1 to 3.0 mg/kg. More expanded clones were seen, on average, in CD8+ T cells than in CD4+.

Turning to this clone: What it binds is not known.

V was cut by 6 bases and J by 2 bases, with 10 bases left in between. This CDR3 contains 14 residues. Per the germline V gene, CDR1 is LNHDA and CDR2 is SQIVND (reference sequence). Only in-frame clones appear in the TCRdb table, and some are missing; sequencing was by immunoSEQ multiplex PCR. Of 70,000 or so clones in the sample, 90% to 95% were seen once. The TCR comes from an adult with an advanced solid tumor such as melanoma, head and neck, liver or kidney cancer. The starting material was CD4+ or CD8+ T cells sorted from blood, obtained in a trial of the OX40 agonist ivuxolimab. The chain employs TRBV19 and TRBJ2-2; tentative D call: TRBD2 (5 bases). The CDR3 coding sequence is TGTGCCAGTAGGGCCAGCGGCAACACCGGGGAGCTGTTTTTT. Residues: CASRASGNTGELFF.